In this sample, the clone carrying this T cell receptor (beta chain) turned up many times. As yet, its antigen is unknown. From germline, CDR1 is SGHKS and CDR2 YYEKEE (reference sequence). J was trimmed by 5 bases and V by 3 bases; bases with no gene match: 5. The CDR3 covers 13 residues. MiXCR, run by TCRdb on the 5' RACE reads, gives a single entry per CDR3 protein. The sample lists approximately 81,000 distinct CDR3 sequences, 7% to 8% seen once, with under 2.5% in the top ten. The data derive from a study of human T cells and chemical hapten exposure. Sequencing started from total RNA isolated from unfractionated whole blood. Findings of the study overall: Among TCRs, those above 1 in 1000 frequency were unaffected by DPC sensitization.

This clonotype was sampled from a male donor in good health. V gene TRBV5-5 combines with J gene TRBJ2-7, with 7 bases that match TRBD2. CDR3 sequence: CASSWGGPDEQYF. The CDR3 nucleotides read TGTGCCAGCAGCTGGGGGGGACCCGACGAGCAGTACTTC.